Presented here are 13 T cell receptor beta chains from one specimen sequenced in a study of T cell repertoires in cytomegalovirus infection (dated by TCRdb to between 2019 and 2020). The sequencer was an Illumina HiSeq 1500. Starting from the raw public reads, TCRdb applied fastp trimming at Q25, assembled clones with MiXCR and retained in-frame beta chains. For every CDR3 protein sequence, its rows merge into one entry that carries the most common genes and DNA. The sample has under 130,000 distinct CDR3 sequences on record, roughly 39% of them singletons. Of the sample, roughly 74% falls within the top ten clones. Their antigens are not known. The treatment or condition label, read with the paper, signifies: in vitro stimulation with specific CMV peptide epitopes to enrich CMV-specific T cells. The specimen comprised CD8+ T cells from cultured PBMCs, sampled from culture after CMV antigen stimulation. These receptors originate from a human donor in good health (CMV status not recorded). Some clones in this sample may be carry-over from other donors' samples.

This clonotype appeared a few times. DNA of the CDR3: TGTGCCAGCAGTGCTACAGGGCTTAGCGGAGATACGCAGTATTTT. It translates to CASSATGLSGDTQYF. The chain recombines TRBV2 with TRBJ2-3; D is possibly TRBD1 or TRBD2 (6 bases each). CDR1 SNHLY and CDR2 FYNNEI come from the germline V gene. This CDR3 has 15 amino acids. Deletions cut 4 bases from V and 5 bases from J, with 16 bases between. The full variable domain, in which reference TRBV2 and TRBJ2-3 provide the parts outside the CDR3, is EPEVTQTPSHQVTQMGQEVILRCVPISNHLYFYWYRQILGQKVEFLVSFYNNEISEKSEIFDDQFSVERPDGSNFTLKIRSTKLEDSAMYFCASSATGLSGDTQYFGPGTRLTVL.

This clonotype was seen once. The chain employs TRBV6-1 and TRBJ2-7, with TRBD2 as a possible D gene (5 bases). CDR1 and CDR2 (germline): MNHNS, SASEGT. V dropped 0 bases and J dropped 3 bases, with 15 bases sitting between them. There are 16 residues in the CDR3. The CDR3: CASSEAASSNFYEQYF. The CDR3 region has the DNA TGTGCCAGCAGTGAAGCGGCTAGCTCTAACTTCTACGAGCAGTACTTC.

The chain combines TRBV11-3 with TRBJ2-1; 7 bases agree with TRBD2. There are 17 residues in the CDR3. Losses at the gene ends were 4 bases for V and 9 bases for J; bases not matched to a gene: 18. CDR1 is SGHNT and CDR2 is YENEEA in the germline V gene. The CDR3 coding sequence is TGTGCCAGCAGCTCCTACCGGGAGGAGGGGACTATCGGTGAGCAGTTCTTC. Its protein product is CASSSYREEGTIGEQFF.

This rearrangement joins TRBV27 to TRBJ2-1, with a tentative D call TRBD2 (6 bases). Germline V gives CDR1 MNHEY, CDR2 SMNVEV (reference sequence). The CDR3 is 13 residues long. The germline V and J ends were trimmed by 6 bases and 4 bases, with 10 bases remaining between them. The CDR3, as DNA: TGTGCCAGCAGGCGCGGGGAATACAATGAGCAGTTCTTC. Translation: CASRRGEYNEQFF.

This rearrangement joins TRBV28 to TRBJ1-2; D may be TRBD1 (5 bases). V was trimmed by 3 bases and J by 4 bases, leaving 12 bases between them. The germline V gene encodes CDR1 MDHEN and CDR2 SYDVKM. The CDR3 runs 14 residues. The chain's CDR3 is CASSLGGEGYGYTF. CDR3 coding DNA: TGTGCCAGCAGTTTGGGGGGTGAGGGCTATGGCTACACCTTC.

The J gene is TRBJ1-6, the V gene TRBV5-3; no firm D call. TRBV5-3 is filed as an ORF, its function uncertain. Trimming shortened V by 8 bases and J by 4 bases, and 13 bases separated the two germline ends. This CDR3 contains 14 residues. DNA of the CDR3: TGTGCCAGCGGAGCAGTGGATTATAATTCACCCCTCCACTTT. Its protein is CASGAVDYNSPLHF.

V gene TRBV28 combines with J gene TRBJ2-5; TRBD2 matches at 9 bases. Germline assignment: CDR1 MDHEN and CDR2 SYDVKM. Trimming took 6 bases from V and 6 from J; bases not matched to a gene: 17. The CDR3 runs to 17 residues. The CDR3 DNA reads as TGTGCCAGCAGCAATGGCTGGGCTAGCGGGGACCACCAGACCCAGTACTTC. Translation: CASSNGWASGDHQTQYF. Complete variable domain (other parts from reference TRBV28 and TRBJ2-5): DVKVTQSSRYLVKRTGEKVFLECVQDMDHENMFWYRQDPGLGLRLIYFSYDVKMKEKGDIPEGYSVSREKKERFSLILESASTNQTSMYLCASSNGWASGDHQTQYFGPGTRLLVL.

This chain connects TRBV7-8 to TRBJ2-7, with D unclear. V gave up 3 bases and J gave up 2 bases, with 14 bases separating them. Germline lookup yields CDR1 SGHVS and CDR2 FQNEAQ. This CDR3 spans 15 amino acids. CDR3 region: CASSFLSGITYEQYF. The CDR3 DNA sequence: TGTGCCAGCAGCTTCTTATCGGGCATAACCTACGAGCAGTACTTC.

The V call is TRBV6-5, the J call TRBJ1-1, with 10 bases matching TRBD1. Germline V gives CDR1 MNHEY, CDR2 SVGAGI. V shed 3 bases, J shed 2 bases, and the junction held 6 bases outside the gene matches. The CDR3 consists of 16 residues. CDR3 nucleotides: TGTGCCAGCAGTTATGGGACAGGGGCCCAAAACACTGAAGCTTTCTTT. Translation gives CASSYGTGAQNTEAFF.

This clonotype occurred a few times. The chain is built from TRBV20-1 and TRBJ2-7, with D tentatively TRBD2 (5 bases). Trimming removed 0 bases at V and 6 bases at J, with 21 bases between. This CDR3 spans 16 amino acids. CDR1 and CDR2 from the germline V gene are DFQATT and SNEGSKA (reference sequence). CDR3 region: CSARDQAGHRISEQYF. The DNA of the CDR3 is TGCAGTGCTAGAGATCAGGCGGGTCATAGGATCTCCGAGCAGTACTTC.

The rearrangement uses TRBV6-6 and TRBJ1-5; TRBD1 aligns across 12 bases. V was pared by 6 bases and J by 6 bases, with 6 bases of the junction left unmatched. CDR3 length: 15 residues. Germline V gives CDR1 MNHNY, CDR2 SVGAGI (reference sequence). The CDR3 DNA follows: TGTGCCAGCAGCCCGGGACAGGGGGCGAGTCAGCCCCAGCATTTT. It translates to CASSPGQGASQPQHF.

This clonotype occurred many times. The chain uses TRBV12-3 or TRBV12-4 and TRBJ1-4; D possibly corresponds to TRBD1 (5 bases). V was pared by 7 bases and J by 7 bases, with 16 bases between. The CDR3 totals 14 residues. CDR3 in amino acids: CASTPHWGGEKLFF. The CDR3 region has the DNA TGTGCCAGCACCCCGCACTGGGGGGGTGAAAAACTGTTTTTT.

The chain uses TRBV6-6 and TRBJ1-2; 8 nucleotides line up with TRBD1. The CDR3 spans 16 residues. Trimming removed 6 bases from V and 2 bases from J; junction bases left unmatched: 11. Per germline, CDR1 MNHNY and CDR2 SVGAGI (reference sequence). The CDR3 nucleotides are TGTGCCAGCAGCTCTGGGCAGGGGGCGGAGAACTATGGCTACACCTTC. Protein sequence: CASSSGQGAENYGYTF.